This T cell receptor beta chain was captured in a study of blood T cell repertoires in COVID-19. Study-wide background: The United States, Italy and Spain supplied acute and convalescent COVID-19 samples.

In the original processing: By means of reference gene primer amplification, nucleated cell counts were estimated. This table comes from immunoSEQ multiplex PCR, and its TCRdb copy is limited to in-frame clones, with some not included. V, J and clone size are those of that table, while D and trimming were read from the DNA. Here the sample spans some 130,000 clones, more than 70% being singletons. Germline CDR1 and CDR2: SNHLY and FYNNEI. V lost 3 bases and J lost 3, with 12 bases in between. The CDR3 runs 14 residues. The genes are TRBV2 and TRBJ2-7; unclear D gene. Material for sequencing was peripheral blood. The clonotype was recovered from a man in his 60s with acute or convalescent COVID-19. In DNA, the CDR3 is TGTGCCAGCAGTGAGGGCAGGCCTCACTACGAGCAGTACTTC. This translates into CASSEGRPHYEQYF.